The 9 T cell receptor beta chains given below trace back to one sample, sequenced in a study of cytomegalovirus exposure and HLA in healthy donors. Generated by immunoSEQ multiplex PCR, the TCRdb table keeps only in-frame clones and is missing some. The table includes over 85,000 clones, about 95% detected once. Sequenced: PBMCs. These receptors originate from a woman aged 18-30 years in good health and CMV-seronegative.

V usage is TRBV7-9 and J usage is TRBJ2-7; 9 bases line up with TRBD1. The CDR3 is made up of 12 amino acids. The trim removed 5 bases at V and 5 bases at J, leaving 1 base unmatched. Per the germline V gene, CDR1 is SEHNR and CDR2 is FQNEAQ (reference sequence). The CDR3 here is CASSRDRDEQYF. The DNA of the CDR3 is TGTGCCAGCAGCCGGGACAGGGACGAGCAGTACTTC.

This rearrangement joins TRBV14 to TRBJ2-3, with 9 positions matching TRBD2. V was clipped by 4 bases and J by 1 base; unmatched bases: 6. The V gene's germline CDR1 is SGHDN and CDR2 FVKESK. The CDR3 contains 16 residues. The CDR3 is CASSLPIAGGTDTQYF. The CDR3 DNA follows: TGTGCCAGCAGCCTTCCCATAGCGGGGGGCACAGATACGCAGTATTTT.

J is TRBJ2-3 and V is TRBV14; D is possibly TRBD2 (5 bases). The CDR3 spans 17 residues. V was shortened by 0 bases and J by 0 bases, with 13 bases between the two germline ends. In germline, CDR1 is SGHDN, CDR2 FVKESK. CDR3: CASSQELGERSTDTQYF. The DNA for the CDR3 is TGTGCCAGCAGCCAAGAGCTTGGGGAGAGGAGCACAGATACGCAGTATTTT.

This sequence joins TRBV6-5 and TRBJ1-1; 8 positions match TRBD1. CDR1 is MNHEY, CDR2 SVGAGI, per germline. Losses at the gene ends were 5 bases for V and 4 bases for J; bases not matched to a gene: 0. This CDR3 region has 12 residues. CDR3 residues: CASSTGGTEAFF. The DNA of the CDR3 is TGTGCCAGCAGTACAGGGGGCACTGAAGCTTTCTTT.

The CDR3 sequence: CAWSWDRGPYEQYF. The CDR3 DNA reads TGTGCCTGGAGCTGGGACAGGGGACCTTACGAGCAGTACTTC. The V gene is TRBV30, the J gene TRBJ2-7; the match to TRBD1 covers 10 bases. The CDR3 has 14 amino acids. With 3 bases clipped from V and 4 bases from J, the junction kept 6 bases outside the gene matches. CDR1 is GTSNPN and CDR2 is SVGIG in the germline V gene (reference sequence). The complete variable domain, with remaining parts taken from reference TRBV30 and TRBJ2-7, reads SQTIHQWPATLVQPVGSPLSLECTVEGTSNPNLYWYRQAAGRGLQLLFYSVGIGQISSEVPQNLSASRPQDRQFILSSKKLLLSDSGFYLCAWSWDRGPYEQYFGPGTRLTVT.

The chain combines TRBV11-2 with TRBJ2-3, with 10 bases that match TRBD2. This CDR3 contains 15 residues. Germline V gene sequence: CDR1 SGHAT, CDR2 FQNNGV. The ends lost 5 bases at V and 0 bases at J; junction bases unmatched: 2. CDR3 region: CASSRTSGSTDTQYF. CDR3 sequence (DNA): TGTGCCAGCAGCCGGACTAGCGGAAGCACAGATACGCAGTATTTT. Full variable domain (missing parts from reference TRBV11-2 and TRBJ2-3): EAGVAQSPRYKIIEKRQSVAFWCNPISGHATLYWYQQILGQGPKLLIQFQNNGVVDDSQLPKDRFSAERLKGVDSTLKIQPAKLEDSAVYLCASSRTSGSTDTQYFGPGTRLTVL.

The CDR3 loop reads CASSPSASGAYEQYF. The CDR3 coding sequence is TGTGCCAGCAGCCCATCTGCTAGCGGGGCCTACGAGCAGTACTTC. The chain employs TRBV7-9 and TRBJ2-7; TRBD2 matches 9 bases. Germline CDR1 reads SEHNR; CDR2 reads FQNEAQ (reference sequence). The CDR3 sequence is 15 residues long. The V segment lost 5 bases and the J segment 2 bases; nucleotides outside the gene matches: 7.

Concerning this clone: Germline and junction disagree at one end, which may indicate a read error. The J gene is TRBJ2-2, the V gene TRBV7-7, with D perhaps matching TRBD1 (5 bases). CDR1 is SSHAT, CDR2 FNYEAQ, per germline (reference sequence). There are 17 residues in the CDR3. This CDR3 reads CASSLGVWGVKSGELFF. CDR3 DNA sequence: TGTGCTAGCAGCTTAGGAGTGTGGGGCGTGAAGTCCGGGGAGCTGTTTTTT.

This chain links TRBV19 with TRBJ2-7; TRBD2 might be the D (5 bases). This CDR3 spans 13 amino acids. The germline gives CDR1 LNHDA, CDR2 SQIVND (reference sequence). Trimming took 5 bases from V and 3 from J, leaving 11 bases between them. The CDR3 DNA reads TGTGCCAGTAGTCCCCCCCGGGGCTACGAGCAGTACTTC. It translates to CASSPPRGYEQYF.